This T cell receptor beta chain was obtained from a study of cytomegalovirus exposure and HLA in healthy donors. The CDR3 is 12 residues long. Germline V lookup: CDR1 SEHNR, CDR2 FQNEAQ (reference sequence). PCR amplification relied on 60 Vbeta primers (plus 13 Jbeta primers). Assay: immunoSEQ multiplex PCR; the TCRdb copy retains only in-frame clones and omits some. The profile shows roughly 170,000 clones, over 75% of them singletons. Study results and caveats: It was reportedly the case that the classifier diagnosed cytomegalovirus status with high specificity and sensitivity. Cytomegalovirus-associated TCR beta chains were listed, numbering approximately 150.

On this clone: The antigen remains unidentified. One junction end does not reproduce the germline sequence, and a read error may be involved.

The sequenced sample was PBMCs. This clonotype originated in a woman under 40 in good health and CMV-seronegative. The chain links TRBV7-9 to TRBJ1-1, with 7 bases matching TRBD1. This chain's CDR3 is CSSSQQGTVAFF. The CDR3 bases are TGTTCCAGCAGCCAACAGGGGACGGTCGCTTTCTTT.